A single sample is the source of the 18 T cell receptor beta chains below, sequenced in a study of T cells in Graves' hyperthyroidism and ophthalmopathy. RNA transcripts provided the source from which TCR beta CDR3 regions were amplified. The HTBI primer set was used in a first-round RT-PCR of the TCR CDR3. TCRdb reprocessed the multiplex PCR reads with MiXCR, giving one entry per CDR3 protein. This table has a few hundred thousand distinct CDR3 sequences, about 20% appearing once. Sequenced input: blood. The source of these receptors is a man aged 18 to 35 with Graves' hyperthyroidism.

This clonotype was seen at least ten times. The chain combines TRBV12-3 or TRBV12-4 with TRBJ2-7, with 7 bases aligning to TRBD1. The CDR3 contains 14 residues. Trimming cost V 6 bases and J 6 bases; bases outside gene matches: 11. The CDR3 DNA sequence: TGTGCCAGCAGCCCTCGACAGGGCCCTTCCGAGCAGTACTTC. Protein product: CASSPRQGPSEQYF.

This clonotype has a handful of counts. At one of its ends the junction is not consistent with the germline gene, which may arise from a read error. DNA for the CDR3: TGTGCCTGGAGTGGTGGGGGCCGCCCTGAAGCTTGCTTT. It translates to CAWSGGGRPEACF. This chain connects TRBV30 to TRBJ1-1, with D possibly being TRBD1 (6 bases). CDR3 length equals 13 residues. CDR1 GTSNPN and CDR2 SVGIG come from the germline V gene (reference sequence).

This clonotype showed up many times. The genes are TRBV5-1 and TRBJ1-1; D may be TRBD1 (6 bases). CDR3 length equals 15 residues. In germline, CDR1 is SGHRS, CDR2 YFSETQ. V was cut by 4 bases and J by 1 base, with 14 bases left in between. The CDR3 here is CASSRGARWNTEAFF. The CDR3 bases are TGCGCCAGCAGCCGGGGGGCCAGGTGGAACACTGAAGCTTTCTTT.

Ten or more counts support this clonotype. The J gene is TRBJ2-5, the V gene TRBV30, with D perhaps matching TRBD1 (6 bases). Germline V CDR1 and CDR2: GTSNPN, SVGIG (reference sequence). The CDR3 is 15 amino acids. Trimming took off 6 bases at V and 0 bases at J, with 17 bases between the two ends. The CDR3 loop is CACKTRGTHQETQYF. The CDR3 DNA sequence: TGTGCCTGCAAGACCAGGGGCACCCACCAAGAGACCCAGTACTTC.

This clonotype was seen many times. The V and J genes are TRBV5-1 and TRBJ2-2; D might be TRBD1 (5 bases). In germline, CDR1 is SGHRS, CDR2 YFSETQ. The CDR3 is 15 amino acids. Between the trimmed V and J ends, which lost 1 base and 3 bases, there was a span of 10 bases. In DNA form, the CDR3 reads TGCGCCAGCAGCTTGCCAGGGTGGTACACCGGGGAGCTGTTTTTT. The encoded protein is CASSLPGWYTGELFF. The whole variable domain, filled in from reference TRBV5-1 and TRBJ2-2, reads KAGVTQTPRYLIKTRGQQVTLSCSPISGHRSVSWYQQTPGQGLQFLFEYFSETQRNKGNFPGRFSGRQFSNSRSEMNVSTLELGDSALYLCASSLPGWYTGELFFGEGSRLTVL.

Only one count was recorded for this clonotype. This may come from a read error, since a much larger clone is one base off. The chain is built from TRBV2 and TRBJ2-7, with 8 bases fitting TRBD1. The CDR3 has 14 amino acids. Germline-derived CDR1 and CDR2 are SNHLY and FYNNEI. CDR3 region: CTITETQGDYEQYF. Here the CDR3 DNA reads TGTACCATCACAGAGACACAGGGGGACTACGAGCAGTACTTC. The whole variable domain, remainder taken from reference TRBV2 and TRBJ2-7, is EPEVTQTPSHQVTQMGQEVILRCVPISNHLYFYWYRQILGQKVEFLVSFYNNEISEKSEIFDDQFSVERPDGSNFTLKIRSTKLEDSAMYFCTITETQGDYEQYFGPGTRLTVT.

This clonotype was recorded at least ten times. This chain links TRBV6-5 with TRBJ1-2, with TRBD1 matching over 8 bases. The V gene end was trimmed by 6 bases and the J gene end by 5 bases; junction bases not matched to a gene: 11. CDR1 is MNHEY, CDR2 SVGAGI, per germline. The length of the CDR3 is 15 residues. The CDR3: CASSTKTGAGYGYTF. The CDR3 nucleotides are TGTGCCAGCAGCACAAAGACAGGGGCGGGGTATGGCTACACCTTC.

CDR3 amino acids: CASSIGTSDITFYEQYF. CDR3 nucleotide sequence: TGTGCCAGCAGCATCGGGACGAGTGATATCACGTTCTACGAGCAGTACTTC. V is TRBV5-6 and J is TRBJ2-7, with D possibly being TRBD1 or TRBD2 (5 bases each). This CDR3 comprises 17 residues. Germline V gives CDR1 SGHDT, CDR2 YYEEEE. V lost 4 bases and J 3 bases, leaving 23 bases between the germline ends. Full variable domain (missing parts from reference TRBV5-6 and TRBJ2-7): DAGVTQSPTHLIKTRGQQVTLRCSPKSGHDTVSWYQQALGQGPQFIFQYYEEEERQRGNFPDRFSGHQFPNYSSELNVNALLLGDSALYLCASSIGTSDITFYEQYFGPGTRLTVT.

This clonotype occurred a few times. This sequence joins TRBV12-5 and TRBJ2-6; D gene unclear. This CDR3 has 17 amino acids. Germline CDR1 LGHNT, CDR2 FRNRAP. V lost 0 bases to trimming and J lost 2 bases, with 11 bases between them. In DNA form, the CDR3 reads TGTGCTAGTGGTTTGGTACTTCTGGACCCTGGGGCCAACGTCCTGACTTTC. Protein: CASGLVLLDPGANVLTF.

Ten or more counts support this clonotype. This chain joins TRBV12-3 or TRBV12-4 and TRBJ2-7, with D tentatively TRBD1 or TRBD2 (6 bases each). The CDR3 spans 15 residues. Trimming shortened V by 7 bases and J by 5 bases, and 21 bases separated the two germline ends. DNA of the CDR3: TGTGCCAGCACTCGGACAGTTGGAGGGCCGCACGAGCAGTACTTC. Amino acids: CASTRTVGGPHEQYF.

This clonotype was observed a few times. The chain couples TRBV6-1 to TRBJ2-3; D is unclear. Germline V gene data show CDR1 as MNHNS and CDR2 as SASEGT. This CDR3 is built from 13 residues. The V end was cut by 7 bases, the J end by 5 bases, with 13 bases between. CDR3: CASTSSKGDTQYF. CDR3 DNA: TGTGCCAGCACCTCTTCCAAAGGAGATACGCAGTATTTT.

The table lists this clonotype with many counts. The rearrangement uses TRBV6-1 and TRBJ1-5; D uncertain. The CDR3 runs 12 residues. V was shortened by 5 bases and J by 7 bases, with 9 bases between the two germline ends. CDR1 and CDR2 (germline): MNHNS, SASEGT. CDR3 DNA sequence: TGTGCCAGCAGTCCCGGACGGCAGCCCCAGCATTTT. It codes for CASSPGRQPQHF.

The chain couples TRBV6-5 to TRBJ2-2; no firm D call. V lost 2 bases to trimming and J lost 6 bases, with 10 bases between them. Per the germline V gene, CDR1 is MNHEY and CDR2 is SVGAGI. The CDR3 runs to 14 residues. CDR3 protein: CASSYVEVPGELFF. The CDR3 region has the DNA TGTGCCAGCAGTTACGTCGAGGTCCCCGGGGAGCTGTTTTTT.

J is TRBJ1-2 and V is TRBV5-5, with D unresolved. The length of the CDR3 is 15 residues. Germline values: CDR1 SGHKS, CDR2 YYEKEE (reference sequence). With 3 bases removed from V and 2 bases from J, the gap between germline ends came to 14 bases. The CDR3 DNA reads as TGTGCCAGCAGCTCCTTTGGCGGGGTAAACTATGGCTACACCTTC. It is translated as CASSSFGGVNYGYTF.

The chain is built from TRBV3-1 and TRBJ2-7; D gene ambiguous. Trimming stripped 4 bases from V and 6 bases from J, with 19 bases between. Germline V gene sequence: CDR1 LGHDT, CDR2 YNNKEL (reference sequence). The CDR3 contains 15 residues. Here the CDR3 reads CASSPAPGFPSEQYF. DNA of the CDR3: TGTGCCAGCAGCCCCGCCCCGGGCTTCCCGAGCGAGCAGTACTTC.

The table lists this clonotype with a few counts. The chain carries TRBV6-1 and TRBJ2-5; D could derive from TRBD1 or TRBD2 (5 bases each). Germline values: CDR1 MNHNS, CDR2 SASEGT. The germline V and J ends were trimmed by 8 bases and 2 bases, with 15 bases remaining between them. CDR3 length: 14 amino acids. The CDR3 sequence is CASRKRGLQETQYF. The CDR3 bases are TGTGCCAGCCGCAAGAGGGGTTTACAAGAGACCCAGTACTTC.

This clonotype was counted ten times or more. The CDR3 coding sequence is TGTGCCAGCAGCTTAGCCACTGAAGCTTTCTTT. Its protein is CASSLATEAFF. The gene calls are TRBV11-2 and TRBJ1-1; D call uncertain. Trimming cost V 1 base and J 4 bases, with 1 base left between them. The germline V gene has CDR1 SGHAT and CDR2 FQNNGV. The CDR3 runs to 11 residues. The full variable domain, in which reference TRBV11-2 and TRBJ1-1 provide the parts outside the CDR3, is EAGVAQSPRYKIIEKRQSVAFWCNPISGHATLYWYQQILGQGPKLLIQFQNNGVVDDSQLPKDRFSAERLKGVDSTLKIQPAKLEDSAVYLCASSLATEAFFGQGTRLTVV.

This clonotype has at least ten counts. The chain employs TRBV13 and TRBJ2-7; D may match TRBD1 or TRBD2 (6 bases each). The CDR3 is made up of 14 amino acids. Germline CDR1 is PRHDT and CDR2 is FYEKMQ (reference sequence). V was pared by 4 bases and J by 7 bases, with 17 bases between. The CDR3: CASSSGALLWEQYF. CDR3 sequence (DNA): TGTGCCAGCAGCTCGGGGGCCCTCTTGTGGGAGCAGTACTTC.